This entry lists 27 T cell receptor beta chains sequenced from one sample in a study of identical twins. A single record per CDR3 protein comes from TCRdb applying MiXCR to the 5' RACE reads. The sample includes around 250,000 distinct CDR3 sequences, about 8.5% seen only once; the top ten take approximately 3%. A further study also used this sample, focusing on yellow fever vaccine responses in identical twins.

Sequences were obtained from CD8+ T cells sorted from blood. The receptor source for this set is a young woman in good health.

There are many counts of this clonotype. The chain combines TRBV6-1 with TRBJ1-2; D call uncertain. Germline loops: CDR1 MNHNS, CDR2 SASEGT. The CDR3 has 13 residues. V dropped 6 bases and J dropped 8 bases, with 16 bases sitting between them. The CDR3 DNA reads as TGTGCCAGCAGCCACGGACGCCTGGAAGGCTACACCTTC. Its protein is CASSHGRLEGYTF.

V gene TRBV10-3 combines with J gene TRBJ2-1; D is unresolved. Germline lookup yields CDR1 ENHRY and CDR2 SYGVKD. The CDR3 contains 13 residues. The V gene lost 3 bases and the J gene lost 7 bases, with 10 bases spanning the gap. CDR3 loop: CAISDPQWNEQFF. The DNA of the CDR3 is TGTGCCATCAGTGACCCCCAATGGAATGAGCAGTTCTTC.

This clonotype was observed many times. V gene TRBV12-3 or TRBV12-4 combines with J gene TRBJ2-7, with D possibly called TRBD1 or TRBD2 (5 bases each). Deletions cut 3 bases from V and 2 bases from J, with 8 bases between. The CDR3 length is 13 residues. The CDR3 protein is CASSFGATYEQYF. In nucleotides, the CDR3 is TGTGCCAGCAGTTTCGGGGCAACCTACGAGCAGTACTTC.

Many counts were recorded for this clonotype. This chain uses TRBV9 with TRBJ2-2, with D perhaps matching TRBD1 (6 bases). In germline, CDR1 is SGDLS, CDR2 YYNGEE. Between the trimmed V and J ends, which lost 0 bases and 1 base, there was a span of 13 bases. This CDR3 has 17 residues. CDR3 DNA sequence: TGTGCCAGCAGCGTAGAGGTTAGGACAGAGAACACCGGGGAGCTGTTTTTT. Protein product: CASSVEVRTENTGELFF. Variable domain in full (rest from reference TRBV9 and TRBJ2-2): DSGVTQTPKHLITATGQRVTLRCSPRSGDLSVYWYQQSLDQGLQFLIQYYNGEERAKGNILERFSAQQFPDLHSELNLSSLELGDSALYFCASSVEVRTENTGELFFGEGSRLTVL.

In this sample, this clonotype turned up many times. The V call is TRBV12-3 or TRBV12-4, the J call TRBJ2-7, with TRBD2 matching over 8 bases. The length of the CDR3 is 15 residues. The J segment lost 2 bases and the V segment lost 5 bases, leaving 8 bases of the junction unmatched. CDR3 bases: TGTGCCAGCAGTCCATCGGGAGGGCCGGCCTACGAGCAGTACTTC. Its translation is CASSPSGGPAYEQYF.

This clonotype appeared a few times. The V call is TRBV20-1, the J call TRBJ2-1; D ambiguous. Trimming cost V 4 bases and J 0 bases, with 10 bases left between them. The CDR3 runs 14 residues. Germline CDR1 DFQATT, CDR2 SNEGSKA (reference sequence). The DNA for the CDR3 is TGCAGTGCTACTCGGAGTAACTCCTACAATGAGCAGTTCTTC. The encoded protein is CSATRSNSYNEQFF.

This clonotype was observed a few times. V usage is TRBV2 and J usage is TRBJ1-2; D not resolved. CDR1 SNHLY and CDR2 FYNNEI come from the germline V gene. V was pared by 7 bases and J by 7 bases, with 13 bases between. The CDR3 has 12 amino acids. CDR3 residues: CASTRRLGGYTF. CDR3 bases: TGTGCCAGCACCAGACGGTTGGGTGGCTACACCTTC. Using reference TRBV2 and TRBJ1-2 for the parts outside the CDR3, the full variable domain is EPEVTQTPSHQVTQMGQEVILRCVPISNHLYFYWYRQILGQKVEFLVSFYNNEISEKSEIFDDQFSVERPDGSNFTLKIRSTKLEDSAMYFCASTRRLGGYTFGSGTRLTVV.

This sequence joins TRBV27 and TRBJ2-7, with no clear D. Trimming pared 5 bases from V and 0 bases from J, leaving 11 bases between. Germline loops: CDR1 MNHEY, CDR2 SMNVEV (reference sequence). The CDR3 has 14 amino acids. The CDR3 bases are TGTGCCAGCAGTCCAGACCAGAGCTCCTACGAGCAGTACTTC. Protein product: CASSPDQSSYEQYF.

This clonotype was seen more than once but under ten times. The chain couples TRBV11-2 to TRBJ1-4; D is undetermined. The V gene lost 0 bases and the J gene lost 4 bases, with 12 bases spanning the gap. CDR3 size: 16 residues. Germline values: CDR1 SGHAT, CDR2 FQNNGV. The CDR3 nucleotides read TGTGCCAGCAGCTTAGAGGCTTTAGCCTTTAATGAAAAACTGTTTTTT. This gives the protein CASSLEALAFNEKLFF.

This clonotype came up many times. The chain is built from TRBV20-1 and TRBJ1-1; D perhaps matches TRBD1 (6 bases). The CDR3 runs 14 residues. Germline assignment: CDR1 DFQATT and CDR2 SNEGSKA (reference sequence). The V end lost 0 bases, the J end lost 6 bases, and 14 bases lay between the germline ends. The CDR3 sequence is CSARDYQGPPEAFF. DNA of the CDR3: TGCAGTGCTAGAGATTACCAGGGGCCCCCTGAAGCTTTCTTT.

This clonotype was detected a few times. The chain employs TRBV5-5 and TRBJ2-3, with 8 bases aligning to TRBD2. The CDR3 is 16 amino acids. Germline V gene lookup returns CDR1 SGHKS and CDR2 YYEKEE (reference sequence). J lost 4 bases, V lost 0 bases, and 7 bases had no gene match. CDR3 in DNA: TGTGCCAGCAGCTTGGATCCTAGCGGGCGCGCAGATACGCAGTATTTT. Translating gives CASSLDPSGRADTQYF.

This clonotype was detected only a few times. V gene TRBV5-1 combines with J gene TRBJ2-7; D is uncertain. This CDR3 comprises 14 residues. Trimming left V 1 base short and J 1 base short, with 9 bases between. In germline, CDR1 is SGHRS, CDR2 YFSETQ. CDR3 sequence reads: CASSLMASSYEQYF. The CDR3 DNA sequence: TGCGCCAGCAGCTTGATGGCATCTTCCTACGAGCAGTACTTC.

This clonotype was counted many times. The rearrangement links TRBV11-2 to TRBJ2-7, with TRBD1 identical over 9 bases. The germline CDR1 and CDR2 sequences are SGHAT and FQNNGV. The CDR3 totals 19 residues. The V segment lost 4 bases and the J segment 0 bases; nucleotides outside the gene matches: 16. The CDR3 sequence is CASSSWGDRVGRSSYEQYF. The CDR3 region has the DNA TGTGCCAGCAGCTCTTGGGGGGACAGGGTTGGAAGAAGCTCCTACGAGCAGTACTTC.

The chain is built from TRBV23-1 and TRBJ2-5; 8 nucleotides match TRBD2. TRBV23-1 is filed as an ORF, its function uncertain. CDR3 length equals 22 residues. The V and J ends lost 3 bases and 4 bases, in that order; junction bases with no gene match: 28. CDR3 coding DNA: TGCGCCAGCAGTCACCACCTCACGGGGGAGTCGGGGGGGTTCCCCTCCCCAGAGACCCAGTACTTC. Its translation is CASSHHLTGESGGFPSPETQYF.

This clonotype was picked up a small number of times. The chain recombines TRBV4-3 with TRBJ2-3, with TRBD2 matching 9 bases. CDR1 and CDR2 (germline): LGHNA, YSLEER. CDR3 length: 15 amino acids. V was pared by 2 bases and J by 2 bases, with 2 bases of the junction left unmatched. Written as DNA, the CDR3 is TGCGCCAGCAGCCAAAGACTAGCGGACACAGATACGCAGTATTTT. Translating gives CASSQRLADTDTQYF.

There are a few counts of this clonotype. CDR3 region: CASSLEQGAFGELFF. The CDR3 DNA is TGTGCCAGCAGCTTAGAACAGGGGGCGTTCGGGGAGCTGTTTTTT. The chain has TRBV11-2 and TRBJ2-2; 9 bases fit TRBD1. CDR3 length equals 15 residues. Germline lookup yields CDR1 SGHAT and CDR2 FQNNGV. The ends lost 0 bases at V and 7 bases at J; junction bases unmatched: 3.

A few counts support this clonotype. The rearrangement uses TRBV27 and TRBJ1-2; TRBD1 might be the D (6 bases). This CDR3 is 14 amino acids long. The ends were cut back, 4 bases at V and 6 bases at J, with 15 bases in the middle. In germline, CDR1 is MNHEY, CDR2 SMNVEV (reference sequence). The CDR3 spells CASSSRGLFDGYTF. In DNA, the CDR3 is TGTGCCAGCAGTTCTCGGGGGCTCTTTGATGGCTACACCTTC.

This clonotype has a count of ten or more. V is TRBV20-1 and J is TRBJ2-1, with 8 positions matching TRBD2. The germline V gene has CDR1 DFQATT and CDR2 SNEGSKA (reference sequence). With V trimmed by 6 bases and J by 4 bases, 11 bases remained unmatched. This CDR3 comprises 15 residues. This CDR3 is CSAGLGSGIYNEQFF. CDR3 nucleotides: TGCAGTGCCGGTCTAGGTAGCGGGATATACAATGAGCAGTTCTTC.

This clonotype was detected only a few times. The CDR3 reads CVAGGSGLETQYF. The CDR3 DNA is TGTGTAGCGGGAGGATCGGGATTAGAGACCCAGTACTTC. This chain connects TRBV5-6 to TRBJ2-5; 10 nucleotides align to TRBD2. The CDR3 runs to 13 residues. Per germline, CDR1 SGHDT and CDR2 YYEEEE.

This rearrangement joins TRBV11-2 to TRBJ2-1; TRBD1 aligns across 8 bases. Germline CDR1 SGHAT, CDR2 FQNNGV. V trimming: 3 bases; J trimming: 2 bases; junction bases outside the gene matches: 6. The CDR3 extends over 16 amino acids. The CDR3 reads CASSFWFRGPYNEQFF. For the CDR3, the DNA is TGTGCCAGCAGCTTTTGGTTCAGGGGGCCCTACAATGAGCAGTTCTTC.

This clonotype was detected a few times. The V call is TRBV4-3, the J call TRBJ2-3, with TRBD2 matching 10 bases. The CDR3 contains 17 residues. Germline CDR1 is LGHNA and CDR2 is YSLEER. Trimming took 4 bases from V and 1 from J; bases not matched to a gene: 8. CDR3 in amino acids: CASSLQSSGSGTDTQYF. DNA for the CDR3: TGCGCCAGCAGCCTACAATCTAGCGGGAGTGGCACAGATACGCAGTATTTT.

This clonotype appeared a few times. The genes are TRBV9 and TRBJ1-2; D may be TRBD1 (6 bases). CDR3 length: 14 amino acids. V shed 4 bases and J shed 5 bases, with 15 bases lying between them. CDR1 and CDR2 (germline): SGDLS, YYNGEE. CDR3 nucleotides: TGTGCCAGCAGCAAACCGGACAGAAGATATGGCTACACCTTC. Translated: CASSKPDRRYGYTF.

The CDR3 nucleotides read TGTGCCAGCAGCTCGTATCCCTCACCCCTCCACTTT. Protein product: CASSSYPSPLHF. The rearrangement joins TRBV7-2 to TRBJ1-6; D not certain. CDR3 length: 12 residues. Germline assignment: CDR1 SGHTA and CDR2 FQGNSA. The ends were cut back, 4 bases at V and 10 bases at J, with 8 bases in the middle.

This chain's CDR3 is CASSHHGTSGREQFF. The CDR3 coding sequence is TGCGCCAGCAGCCACCACGGGACTAGCGGGAGGGAGCAGTTCTTC. J is TRBJ2-1 and V is TRBV4-3, with 15 bases that match TRBD2. In germline, CDR1 is LGHNA, CDR2 YSLEER. The CDR3 consists of 15 residues. J was trimmed by 10 bases and V by 3 bases; bases with no gene match: 4.

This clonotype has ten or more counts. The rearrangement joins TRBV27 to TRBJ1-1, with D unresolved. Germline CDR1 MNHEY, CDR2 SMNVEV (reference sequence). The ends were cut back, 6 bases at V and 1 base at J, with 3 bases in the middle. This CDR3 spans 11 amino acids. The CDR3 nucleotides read TGTGCCAGCAGCAGGAACACTGAAGCTTTCTTT. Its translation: CASSRNTEAFF.

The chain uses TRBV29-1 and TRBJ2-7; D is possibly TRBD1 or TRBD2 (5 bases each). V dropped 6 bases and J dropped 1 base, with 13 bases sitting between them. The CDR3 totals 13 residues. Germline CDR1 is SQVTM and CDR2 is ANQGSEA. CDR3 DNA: TGCAGCGTGGGGACGTACAATTCCTACGAGCAGTACTTC. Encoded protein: CSVGTYNSYEQYF.

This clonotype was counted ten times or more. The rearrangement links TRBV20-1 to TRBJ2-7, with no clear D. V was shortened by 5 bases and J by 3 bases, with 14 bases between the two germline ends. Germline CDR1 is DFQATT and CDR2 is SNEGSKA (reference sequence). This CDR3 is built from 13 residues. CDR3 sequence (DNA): TGCAGTGCTGAAGGAGCAGGATTCTACGAGCAGTACTTC. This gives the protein CSAEGAGFYEQYF.